These T cell receptor beta chains were read from a single sample in a study of OX40 agonist ivuxolimab in advanced cancers. The assay was immunoSEQ multiplex PCR, and TCRdb's table has in-frame clones only and misses some. The profile covers some 68,000 clones, with 88% appearing a single time and around 0.97% taken by the ten largest. The source material was CD4+ or CD8+ T cells sorted from blood, sampled in a trial of the OX40 agonist ivuxolimab. The receptors come from an adult with an advanced solid tumor such as melanoma, head and neck, liver or kidney cancer. Both conserved end residues are part of each CDR3. A D gene is named only where the DNA matches it firmly. Rows may omit the clone size; those that give it use once, few, many or a size class.

D	size	V	J	DNA	CDR3
-	-	TRBV11-3	TRBJ1-1	TGTGCCAGCAGCTTGGGCAGGGGGAACACTGAAGCTTTCTTT	CASSLGRGNTEAFF
-	-	TRBV7-9	TRBJ2-1	TGTGCCAGCAGGAGGGGAAGGGCTCTGTCTGGTGAGCAGTTCTTC	CASRRGRALSGEQFF
-	-	TRBV18	TRBJ2-3	TGTGCCAGCTCACCGATAAGACTAGATACGCAGTATTTT	CASSPIRLDTQYF
-	-	TRBV19	TRBJ1-3	TGTGCCAGTACTTCGATTCCCGGAAACACCATATATTTT	CASTSIPGNTIYF
-	-	TRBV28	TRBJ2-2	TGTGCCAGCAGGGGGGGAGTCACCGGGGAGCTGTTTTTT	CASRGGVTGELFF
TRBD1	-	TRBV5-8	TRBJ2-7	TGTGCCAGCAGCTCCCGCCGGACAGGGTCCGGGGAGCAGTACTTC	CASSSRRTGSGEQYF
-	-	TRBV6-1	TRBJ2-1	TGTGCCAGCAGTGATCTAGCCGAGCAGTTCTTC	CASSDLAEQFF
-	-	TRBV6-5	TRBJ2-7	TGTGCCAGCACCAAGCGTCAAACCAACTCCTACGAGCAGTACTTC	CASTKRQTNSYEQYF
-	-	TRBV27	TRBJ1-4	TGTGCCAGCAGTTGGGGGAATGGGGAAAAACTGTTTTTT	CASSWGNGEKLFF
-	-	TRBV30	TRBJ2-5	TGTGCCTGGAGTGTAGGCCCAGAGACCCAGTACTTC	CAWSVGPETQYF
TRBD1	-	TRBV5-5	TRBJ2-5	TGTGCCAGCAGCCGACGGACAGGGAAACAAGAGACCCAGTACTTC	CASSRRTGKQETQYF
TRBD1	once	TRBV28	TRBJ1-6	TGTGCCAGCAGTTTAGGGGGTCTGGGACAGGGGGCGGGTTCACCCCTCCACTTT	CASSLGGLGQGAGSPLHF
TRBD2	-	TRBV30	TRBJ2-3	TGTGCCTGGACTACAGCACTAGCGGGGGGGCTTAGGCAGTATTTT	CAWTTALAGGLRQYF
TRBD1	-	TRBV18	TRBJ2-2	TGTGCCAGCTCCCTAAGACAGGGTAACACCGGGGAGCTGTTTTTT	CASSLRQGNTGELFF
-	-	TRBV11-3	TRBJ2-7	TGTGCCAGCAGCTCCCCAGTGCTCAACGAGCAGTACTTC	CASSSPVLNEQYF
TRBD1	-	TRBV7-8	TRBJ1-2	TGTGCCAGCAGCTTATCGGGACAGGGGGCCCTTTTGCGCGGCTACACCTTC	CASSLSGQGALLRGYTF
-	-	TRBV29-1	TRBJ1-3	TGCAGCGTTCAGGAATTATCTGGAAACACCATATATTTT	CSVQELSGNTIYF
-	-	TRBV5-4	TRBJ2-7	TGTGCCAGTCGCGAACGGGAGTCAGGGGGTGAGCAGTACTTC	CASRERESGGEQYF
-	-	TRBV10-1	TRBJ2-7	TGCGCCAGCAGTGGACCCGGGACTCAGACCTACGAGCAGTACTTC	CASSGPGTQTYEQYF
-	-	TRBV5-1	TRBJ1-2	TGCGCCAGCAGCTTGGTGGCCGGGGCGGACTATGGCTACACCTTC	CASSLVAGADYGYTF
TRBD2	-	TRBV28	TRBJ2-1	TGTGCCAGCAGTTCGAGCGGGAGACGGAATGAGCAGTTCTTC	CASSSSGRRNEQFF
-	-	TRBV7-8	TRBJ2-1	TGTGCCAGCAGTTGGAGCGGGCGGTCCTACAATGAGCAGTTCTTC	CASSWSGRSYNEQFF
TRBD1	-	TRBV29-1	TRBJ2-7	TGCAGCGCCAAAGGGGGCGGAGTCGCGTACGAGCAGTACTTC	CSAKGGGVAYEQYF
-	-	TRBV6-4	TRBJ2-7	TGTGCCCCCCACGCGGCTATCTACGAGCAGTACTTC	CAPHAAIYEQYF
TRBD2	-	TRBV19	TRBJ2-7	TGTGCCAGTAGGGAGCGGGGGGCGTCCTACGAGCAGTACTTC	CASRERGASYEQYF
-	-	TRBV4-3	TRBJ2-7	TGCGCCAGCAGCCTGGACAGACACTACGAGCAGTACTTC	CASSLDRHYEQYF
-	few	TRBV11-3	TRBJ2-7	TGTGCCAGCAGCCCCCGGACCCCCTCTGAGCAGTACTTC	CASSPRTPSEQYF
-	-	TRBV9	TRBJ1-1	TGTGCCAGCAGCGTAGAGTATCGGGGAAGATACACTGAAGCTTTCTTT	CASSVEYRGRYTEAFF
TRBD2	-	TRBV7-2	TRBJ2-5	TGTGCCAGCAGCTCGCTAGCGGACGGCGGTGAGGCCCAGTACTTC	CASSSLADGGEAQYF
-	-	TRBV28	TRBJ1-1	TGTGCCAGCAGTTTATGGGGGGGGTCGAACACTGAAGCTTTCTTT	CASSLWGGSNTEAFF
-	-	TRBV23-1	TRBJ2-1	TGCGCCAGCAGTCAATCTGAGAATGAGCAGTTCTTC	CASSQSENEQFF
-	-	TRBV29-1	TRBJ1-2	TGCAGCGCCGAGGGGCAGGCGTATGGCTACACCTTC	CSAEGQAYGYTF
-	-	TRBV19	TRBJ1-1	TGTGCCAGTAGTATTCGCCGGGGTATGAACACTGAAGCTTTCTTT	CASSIRRGMNTEAFF
-	-	TRBV10-3	TRBJ1-5	TGTGCCATCAGTGAGTCGGGCGGGCAGCCCCAGCATTTT	CAISESGGQPQHF
-	-	TRBV4-1	TRBJ2-3	TGCGCCAGCAGCCAAGCAATCCTAGCTGGAGATACGCAGTATTTT	CASSQAILAGDTQYF
-	few	TRBV7-2	TRBJ1-2	TGTGCCAGCAGCTTAGGTGGGGAGTATGGCTACACCTTC	CASSLGGEYGYTF
-	-	TRBV6-5	TRBJ2-4	TGTGCCAGCAGTCCCAGGCCAGACGCGGGGGCCATTCAGTACTTC	CASSPRPDAGAIQYF
-	-	TRBV28	TRBJ1-1	TGTGCCAGCAGTTTGGTCGGGGGGCGTTTCGTAGCTTTCTTT	CASSLVGGRFVAFF
TRBD1	-	TRBV19	TRBJ1-5	TGTGCCAGTAGTGCGCGGAACAAGGATCGACAGGGAAATCAGCCCCAGCATTTT	CASSARNKDRQGNQPQHF
-	-	TRBV10-3	TRBJ1-4	TGTGCCATCAGTGAGTCTGGGCCGCCCGAGGGAAAACTGTTTTTT	CAISESGPPEGKLFF
-	-	TRBV28	TRBJ1-5	TGTGCCAGCAGCCTCCCAGGGTTGCCCCAGCATTTT	CASSLPGLPQHF
-	-	TRBV2	TRBJ2-1	TGTGCCAGCAGTGTCGGGGGCTGGGATGAGCAGTTCTTC	CASSVGGWDEQFF
TRBD1	once	TRBV5-5	TRBJ2-7	TGTGCCAGCAGCTTGGCGGGGGACAGGCGGTACGAGCAGTACTTC	CASSLAGDRRYEQYF
-	-	TRBV6-1	TRBJ1-2	TGTGCCAGCAGTGCTGAGGGGACCTATGGCTACACCTTC	CASSAEGTYGYTF
TRBD1	-	TRBV28	TRBJ1-3	TGTGCCAGCAGCCTTCTCACAGGGGATGGAAACACCATATATTTT	CASSLLTGDGNTIYF
-	-	TRBV10-3	TRBJ2-5	TGTGCCACTTCCTTTACGGGGACCGGGGAGACCCAGTACTTC	CATSFTGTGETQYF
-	-	TRBV4-1	TRBJ1-2	TGCGCCAGCAGCCAAGTCTTTAGGGAGGTTGGCTACACCTTC	CASSQVFREVGYTF
-	-	TRBV5-1	TRBJ2-2	TGCGCCAGCAGCTCCGGGGGGCCGAAGAACACCGGGGAGCTGTTTTTT	CASSSGGPKNTGELFF
-	once	TRBV28	TRBJ2-3	TGTGCCAGCAGGGGTACGGGGGGCCCGAGCACAGATACGCAGTATTTT	CASRGTGGPSTDTQYF
-	once	TRBV5-4	TRBJ2-5	TGTGCCAGCAGCCCCCGGGGGCGAGGAGAGACCCAGTACTTC	CASSPRGRGETQYF